This TCR beta chain was sequenced during a study of T cells after yellow fever vaccination. A single record per CDR3 protein comes from TCRdb applying MiXCR to the 5' RACE reads. The data contain about 210,000 distinct CDR3 sequences, roughly 3.3% of them singletons. This CDR3 has 15 residues. Trimming pared 4 bases from V and 8 bases from J, leaving 20 bases between. CDR1 SGHTA and CDR2 FQGNSA come from the germline V gene. This clonotype appeared many times. The sequencing used CD4+ T cells sorted from PBMCs, collected 10 days after the yellow fever booster vaccination. The source of this sequence is a man aged 18 to 35 who received the YFV17D yellow fever vaccine. The V call is TRBV7-2, the J call TRBJ1-2, with D possibly matching TRBD1 (6 bases). CDR3 sequence reads: CASSSESAGVRGYTF. Written as DNA, the CDR3 is TGTGCCAGCAGCTCCGAATCGGCAGGGGTTCGGGGCTACACCTTC.